This T cell receptor (beta chain) was identified during a study of cytomegalovirus exposure and HLA in healthy donors (TCRdb year 2017). Study-level background: An earlier analysis of roughly 500 of the donors reported about 250 Gb of sequence data and some 100 million unique TCR beta sequences from 190 million or so T cells. Approximately 330 gigabases of sequencing data and roughly 80 million unique TCR sequences made up an early release that covered approximately 700 HLA-typed donors. Of the roughly 400 genotyped donors, around 81% fell in the genetic ancestry cluster associated with self-reported Caucasian donors. The study was designed to test whether signatures of past pathogen exposure could be identified by cataloging public T cell receptors. Using immunosequencing, the study profiled T cell repertoires from about 650 subjects and related those repertoires to cytomegalovirus serostatus. Besides the first cohort of 550 to 750 subjects, a separate validation cohort made up of roughly 120 different subjects was used. To predict cytomegalovirus infection status, the study combined high-throughput TCR immunosequencing, statistical association of individual TCRs with disease status, and machine learning. To study patterns of TCR occurrence, a later analysis re-analyzed previously published TCR beta repertoires from several hundred donors and added high-resolution HLA genotyping. Rather than using new phenotypic data, the later analysis identified candidate immune exposures from TCR beta sequences and from how often those sequences occurred across donors. To decide whether each TCR beta V gene segment behaved as functional or pseudogenic, an earlier analysis of some 540 of the donors relied on high-throughput TCR beta sequencing. Donor age, sex, ethnicity and CMV serostatus were collected together with the repertoire data. In a later genetic analysis, genome-wide SNP genotypes for about three fifths of the 666 donors were used, and that subset was treated as a discovery cohort. Every repertoire in the discovery cohort had been generated on one and the same sequencing platform. HLA typing included class I and class II loci at four-digit resolution. Typing coverage varied by locus: roughly 620-630 donors for A, B, C, DRB1 and DQB1; approximately 500 for DQA1; more than 600 for DPA1; 450 to 480 for DPB1. Because of strong linkage in the cohort, four or five DR-DQ haplotypes were treated as single units for association and clustering. Among 300 to 450 genotyped donors of the cohort, an average of 235,054 unique TCR beta nucleotide sequences were sequenced per donor, roughly 18% of them non-productive.

The cohort was made up of about 610 healthy bone marrow donors. All cohort members were sampled while nominally healthy, although unrecorded immune exposures were likely present. The donor tested CMV seropositive, placing the donor among the 250 to 350 seropositive members of the cohort. A peripheral blood sample was collected from each donor, and TCR beta sequencing was performed on peripheral blood mononuclear cells. The Qiagen DNeasy Blood Extraction Kit was used to extract genomic DNA from the blood cell samples. A remark on this clone: This receptor's antigen is unknown. Base quality data are lacking; no much larger clone is found one base away.

The method was the immunoSEQ multiplex PCR assay. For the multiplex PCR, a mixture combining 60 forward primers for TCR Vbeta segments and 13 reverse primers for TCR Jbeta segments was used. A multiplex PCR assay on genomic DNA amplified the CDR3 region of rearranged TCR beta genes. The Illumina HiSeq System was used to sequence the amplified TCR beta libraries as 87-base-pair reads. The study's own analysis went as follows. In a later analysis, tens of millions of unique TCR beta chains were counted across the roughly 670 repertoires, and roughly 10 million of these chains were shared by at least two donors. To remove PCR and sequencing errors, raw reads were error-corrected and collapsed into unique sequences using a nearest-neighbor algorithm that merged closely related sequences. To assign V, D and J gene segments, CDR3 sequences were aligned to IMGT reference sequences. Each retained sequence needed at least a six-nucleotide match to both a V gene segment and a J gene segment. A rearrangement counted as productive if the CDR3 had no stop codons and remained in frame with V and J, and every other rearrangement counted as non-productive. Following IMGT convention, CDR3 was defined as the stretch from the second conserved V-encoded cysteine to the conserved J-encoded phenylalanine. Sequences without an unambiguous match to a single V gene segment were excluded from the earlier analysis of about 640 of the donors. An earlier analysis of 587 of the donors called V segments functional above 56.7% productive rearrangements and segregating when the between-donor standard deviation exceeded 5%. A statistical classification framework was developed to diagnose cytomegalovirus status using the catalog of TCR beta chain sequences. V and J gene assignment, in a later analysis, came from comparing TCR nucleotide sequences with IMGT/GENE-DB human TR gene sequences. The TCRdist pipeline was used in a later analysis to assign CDR3 sequences and most-parsimonious VDJ recombination scenarios. A later analysis defined each TCR beta chain by its CDR3 amino acid sequence plus V-gene family, and excluded reads lacking a unique V-gene family. To address suspected cross-contamination and a sequencing artifact, a later analysis removed a few hundred highly shared, low-generation-probability nucleotide sequences. In a later analysis, a clonal expansion index was calculated for each public chain from normalized within-repertoire ranks of inferred template counts. A later analysis computed generation probabilities with a VDJ recombination model fitted to out-of-frame rearrangements, and checked the results against IGoR. In a later analysis, hypergeometric tests were used to score TCR-TCR, TCR-HLA and TCR-CMV co-occurrence, with a repertoire-size bias correction applied to TCR pairs. A later analysis estimated false discovery rates by permuting HLA or CMV assignments 20 times. In a later analysis, co-occurring TCRs were grouped using DBSCAN, and TCRdist sequence similarity was added for clustering within HLA-allele-positive subsets. Co-occurrence clustering excluded repertoires with fewer than 30,000 or more than 120,000 public chains, plus five with anomalous nucleotide sharing. The table comes from immuneACCESS by way of TCRdb, which keeps in-frame sequences with V and J called. Part of the clones is missing from these tables; in studies checked, under half for an unresolved V gene and the rest for unknown reasons. V and J calls and clone size follow that table, whereas D and trimming were derived from the DNA. In this sample the table shows approximately 190,000 clones, approximately 70% of which occur a single time. 2.6% of the sample is in the top ten clones.

Results the study describes overall, beyond this receptor: In the study, 150 to 200 TCR beta chains were listed as associated with cytomegalovirus. For the cohort, immune exposure information was limited to CMV serostatus. In an earlier analysis of several hundred of the donors, most TCR beta V segments were observed in productive rearrangements about 87% or about 30% of the time, broadly matching IMGT annotations. In this cohort, only TCR beta chains were sequenced, and detectable features were limited by the absence of alpha or paired-chain data. Because counts were too low, seventeen rarely observed V segments, including chromosome 9 orphons, were left out of the earlier analysis of several hundred of the donors. In a later analysis, HLA-associated TCR beta chains showed more clonal expansion and lower generation probabilities than non-associated chains that were equally common. Because HLA typing was missing for some donors at each locus, association tests included only the typed subset. A further reported finding was that TCR beta sequences accurately predicted the HLA-A and HLA-B alleles for most subjects in the first cohort. In a later genetic analysis, fewer N-insertions in productive TCRs were reported among donors in an Asian-associated ancestry cluster than the roughly 700-donor mean. A later analysis associated roughly 17,000 TCR beta sequences with specific HLA alleles at a false discovery rate of 0.05. Because the 87-base-pair reads could not distinguish some IMGT-functional V segments, including TRBV6-2 and TRBV6-3, those segments were excluded. Most TCR sequences were observed very rarely across donors, whereas some public TCRs were present in many individuals. Several of the top co-occurrence clusters appeared to be linked to parvovirus B19, influenza, CMV and Epstein-Barr virus, according to a later analysis. In vitro tests confirmed that a few of the cytomegalovirus-associated TCR beta chains recognize cytomegalovirus antigens. According to the authors, the approach could potentially be generalized to other disease states and immunological phenotypes. The classifier was reported to diagnose cytomegalovirus status with high specificity and sensitivity in both the original and validation cohorts. When HLA alleles, especially DR and DQ, strongly co-occurred, TCR associations were difficult to assign to individual alleles. A later genetic analysis associated a missense DCLRE1C variant with V-gene and J-gene trimming of TCR beta chains, and an independent cohort replicated the association. In a later analysis, the rate of TCR association differed among HLA loci, with DRB1 alleles having the most associated TCRs and HLA-C alleles having the fewest. The sequencing pipeline was judged likely to have produced a cluster of highly shared sequence variants as a technical artifact. Roughly uniform sequencing depth across donors was assumed in presence/absence analyses, although this assumption may not hold. According to a later analysis, most CMV-associated TCR beta chains appeared to be HLA-restricted, and the HLA associations seemed to be driven largely by CMV exposure. Linkage disequilibrium might explain the correlated functional status among segregating V segments, but an unknown experimental factor could not be excluded.

Per the germline V gene, SGHTA is the CDR1 and FQGNSA is the CDR2. Trimming takes 6 bases off V and 5 bases off J; junction bases not matched to a gene: 8. Spanning cysteine to phenylalanine, the CDR3 consists of 15 amino acids. Only the CDR3 portion is preserved as DNA: 45 bases, with reading frame beginning at the first base. Sequences were obtained from PBMCs. Here the chain combines TRBV7-2 and TRBJ1-5; 9 middle bases align to TRBD1. The clonotype comes from a middle-aged man in good health and CMV-seropositive. The sequenced DNA: TGTGCCAGCAGTCACGATAGGACAGGGGATCAGCCCCAGCATTTT. Its translation is CASSHDRTGDQPQHF.